This T cell receptor (beta chain) was identified in a study of identical twins. Overall study results and limits: Instead of following the same donors, the conclusions were based on cross-sectional statistical analysis.

This clonotype was counted between two and nine times. What it recognizes is unknown. cDNA molecules carried unique molecular identifiers, and template switching added a universal primer site. TCRdb used MiXCR to reprocess the 5' RACE reads, holding one entry per CDR3 protein. The sample carries hundreds of thousands of distinct CDR3 sequences, approximately 9% recorded once. Separately, the same data were catalogued under a study of yellow fever vaccine responses in identical twins.

The TCR sequence derives from a woman aged 18-35 years in good health. The sequenced sample consisted of PBMCs.

The CDR3 DNA follows: TGCAGTGCTAGAAGGGCGGGAGGGCCAGGAGATACGCAGTATTTT. Its protein product is CSARRAGGPGDTQYF. The J gene is TRBJ2-3, the V gene TRBV20-1; 9 positions agree with TRBD2. V shed 2 bases and J 5 bases; nucleotides not matched to a gene: 8. The CDR3 covers 15 residues. The germline CDR1 and CDR2 sequences are DFQATT and SNEGSKA (reference sequence).